These T cell receptor beta chains were read from a single sample in a study of cytotoxic CD8 clonotypes in ibrutinib-treated CLL. The method was immunoSEQ multiplex PCR; TCRdb's version includes in-frame clones alone and lacks a portion of them. The sample lists some 63,000 clones, 90% seen once, with roughly 3% in the top ten. The sequencing used PBMCs, collected after 12 months of ibrutinib treatment. The receptors here all came from a human donor with chronic lymphocytic leukemia. Each CDR3 is given with its conserved first and last residue. A D gene is named only where the DNA matches it firmly. Size values are once, few and many counts, or a class for expanded clones, and some rows have none.

-,TRBV18,TRBJ1-1,TRBD1,CASSPRSPAGQGGNTEAFF,TGTGCCAGCTCACCACGGTCCCCCGCGGGACAGGGTGGAAACACTGAAGCTTTCTTT
few,TRBV13,TRBJ2-3,-,CASSSGTDTQYF,TGTGCCAGCAGCTCTGGCACAGATACGCAGTATTTT
-,TRBV7-2,TRBJ2-3,-,CASSLGAGIDTQYF,TGTGCCAGCAGCTTAGGCGCAGGGATAGATACGCAGTATTTT
once,TRBV15,TRBJ2-2,TRBD2,CATSEGRLAGTGELFF,TGTGCCACCAGCGAGGGACGACTAGCCGGCACCGGGGAGCTGTTTTTT
-,TRBV5-1,TRBJ2-7,TRBD2,CASSWGTSGSYEQYF,TGCGCCAGCAGCTGGGGGACTAGCGGCTCCTACGAGCAGTACTTC
-,TRBV5-8,TRBJ2-1,-,CASGGWNEQFF,TGTGCCAGCGGGGGGTGGAATGAGCAGTTCTTC
-,TRBV11-2,TRBJ2-7,-,CASSLTRAVYEQYF,TGTGCCAGCAGCCTCACTCGGGCAGTCTACGAGCAGTACTTC
-,TRBV20-1,TRBJ2-7,-,CSATGPYEQYF,TGCAGTGCCACAGGACCCTACGAGCAGTACTTC
-,TRBV30,TRBJ2-7,-,CAWRGAYYEQYF,TGTGCCTGGAGAGGGGCCTACTACGAGCAGTACTTC
once,TRBV4-1,TRBJ1-2,-,CASSQDLTVTRGGYTF,TGCGCCAGCAGCCAAGATCTGACGGTCACCAGAGGTGGCTACACCTTC
-,TRBV7-8,TRBJ1-1,-,CASSLTGEEAFF,TGTGCCAGCAGCCTGACAGGAGAGGAAGCTTTCTTT
-,TRBV18,TRBJ2-2,TRBD1,CASSPDRGYAAGELFF,TGTGCCAGCTCACCGGACAGGGGCTATGCGGCCGGGGAGCTGTTTTTT
-,TRBV19,TRBJ1-1,-,CASSMDINTEAFF,TGTGCCAGTAGTATGGACATAAACACTGAAGCTTTCTTT
-,TRBV30,TRBJ1-2,-,CASSVQGPTNYGYTF,TGTGCCTCGTCGGTGCAGGGGCCTACTAACTATGGCTACACCTTC
-,TRBV28,TRBJ2-1,-,CASSSPLQGRSYNEQFF,TGTGCCAGCAGTTCCCCTCTTCAGGGAAGGTCCTACAATGAGCAGTTCTTC
-,TRBV5-1,TRBJ1-4,-,CASSSSGTLATNEKLFF,TGCGCCAGCAGCTCCTCCGGGACGCTTGCAACTAATGAAAAACTGTTTTTT
-,TRBV12-5,TRBJ2-2,-,CASGLVAVAGPNTGELFF,TGTGCTAGTGGTTTGGTGGCCGTCGCCGGGCCCAACACCGGGGAGCTGTTTTTT
-,TRBV25-1,TRBJ2-7,-,CASSEPDRQTYEQYF,TGTGCCAGCAGTGAACCCGACAGGCAAACCTACGAGCAGTACTTC
-,TRBV7-2,TRBJ2-7,-,CASSFQGGPYDEQYF,TGTGCCAGCAGCTTCCAGGGGGGCCCCTACGATGAGCAGTACTTC
-,TRBV7-8,TRBJ1-1,-,CASSLAGLLNTEAFF,TGTGCCAGCAGCTTAGCGGGACTCTTGAACACTGAAGCTTTCTTT
-,TRBV5-4,TRBJ1-2,TRBD1,CASSTGQGVQYGYTF,TGTGCCAGCAGCACAGGACAGGGAGTTCAATATGGCTACACCTTC
-,TRBV5-1,TRBJ2-1,TRBD1,CASSPDRGFGGEQFF,TGCGCCAGCAGCCCGGACAGGGGGTTTGGTGGTGAGCAGTTCTTC
-,TRBV9,TRBJ1-1,-,CASSRTGLNTEAFF,TGTGCCAGCAGCAGAACGGGACTCAACACTGAAGCTTTCTTT
-,TRBV7-2,TRBJ2-7,-,CASSLDRAGEQYF,TGTGCCAGCAGCTTAGACAGGGCAGGCGAGCAGTACTTC
-,TRBV27,TRBJ2-1,-,CASSTYNEQFF,TGTGCCAGCAGTACGTACAATGAGCAGTTCTTC
-,TRBV9,TRBJ2-2,-,CASSPPTGTYTGELFF,TGTGCCAGCAGCCCCCCAACCGGGACTTACACCGGGGAGCTGTTTTTT
-,TRBV27,TRBJ2-6,-,CASSLGELTGANVLTF,TGTGCCAGCAGTTTAGGAGAGCTCACTGGGGCCAACGTCCTGACTTTC
-,TRBV7-2,TRBJ2-1,-,CASSSYLDPPYNEQFF,TGTGCCAGCAGCTCCTACCTCGACCCCCCCTACAATGAGCAGTTCTTC
-,TRBV11-3,TRBJ2-3,-,CASSLVSRSDTQYF,TGTGCCAGCAGCTTAGTATCACGGTCAGATACGCAGTATTTT